This T cell receptor beta chain is drawn from a study of beta chain features in type 1 diabetes (dated by TCRdb to 2016 to 2019). Turning to the overall study: Patients and healthy donors did not differ in mean age, gender distribution, total cell number or subset yield. A total of roughly 100 million sorted cells were examined across all samples, and the number of cells per subset was strongly correlated with RNA yield. The study compared the TCRB repertoires of sorted circulating CD4+ T cell subsets in recently diagnosed type 1 diabetes patients with those in matched healthy donors. Naive and central memory subsets were obtained from all 30 or so donors, but regulatory and stem cell-like memory subsets were isolated from only 8 patients and 8 healthy donors.

Each donor gave one peripheral blood draw, roughly 110 mL on average, collected into heparinised tubes. A BD FACSAria II and a panel including CD45RO, CCR7, CD25, CD127, CD95 and CD27 were used to sort naive, central memory, regulatory and stem cell-like memory CD4+ T cells. Every sorted population had a purity above 95%. PBMCs were isolated immediately by Lymphoprep density gradient centrifugation and stained directly without culture. So that batch effects would be minimized, each experiment stained and sorted samples in pairs, pairing one healthy donor with one patient. General study outcomes and caveats: Sequencing cDNA rather than genomic DNA could over-represent highly expressing activated cells, although activation and CD3 levels did not differ between groups. Naive, central memory and regulatory TCRB repertoires appeared to be more alike among patients than among healthy donors. At VDJ recombination sites, patients with type 1 diabetes made fewer insertions and deleted more nucleotides, a pattern implying thymic rearrangement abnormalities. Type 1 diabetes patients showed a moderate but significant shortening of TCRB CDR3 length in all four CD4+ subsets. Shorter templates might be favored by PCR, yet because patient and control samples were amplified and corrected together, any such skew would affect both groups equally. Because the HLA sub-analyses included only small numbers of individuals, any influence of HLA type on TCRB rearrangement was left unresolved.

The entire amount of isolated RNA was reverse transcribed using the High Capacity cDNA Reverse Transcription Kit, so the sequenced TCRB transcripts were expressed ones. Deep immunoSEQ sequencing was applied to naive, central memory and regulatory T cell samples, giving an average of roughly 3.5 million total reads per sample. After sorted cells were lysed in RLT buffer, RNA was extracted with DNase-treated RNeasy Micro or Mini kits, with the choice depending on cell number. To prevent cross-contamination, every cell subset was processed on its own, while patient and healthy donor samples were processed together. TCRB sequences were amplified from cDNA with the immunoSEQ multiplex PCR, producing 87-bp fragments spanning the CDR3 region. Amplicons were sequenced on the Illumina HiSeq platform. In the paper's pipeline: PCR bias was computationally corrected using synthetic template baselines, reads within Hamming distance 2 were collapsed, and singletons that could not be merged were discarded. Reads were aligned to IMGT to assign V, D and J genes, CDR3 length, and insertions or deletions at six rearrangement sites. Within each subset, clonotype counts were normalized to sorted cell number, and only after that were true diversity and Gini coefficients computed with the tcR R package. The overlap coefficient, calculated on TCRB nucleotide sequences, was used to measure repertoire sharing. Out-of-frame TCRB sequences from naive cells were analyzed to stand in for the pre-selection repertoire. TCRdb retrieved this table from immuneACCESS and kept in-frame rearrangements only. Not all clones are present; in checked studies, unresolved V genes account for under half, and no reason is known for the remainder. V, J and clone size were drawn from that table, and D and trimming were deduced from the DNA. Within this sample are some 500,000 clones, with roughly 11% of them counted one time only. Jointly, the top ten make up around 0.05% of the sample.

V drops 0 bases and J drops 0 bases, leaving 15 bases in between. The germline V gene (reference sequence) provides CDR1 GTSNPN and CDR2 SVGIG. Measured from the cysteine to the phenylalanine, the CDR3 is 17 residues long. Left in the record is the CDR3 DNA by itself, 51 bases read in frame from the first base. This clone was recorded a few times. Its antigen target is currently unknown. Within one base of it there is no much larger clone, and no base qualities were kept. Recombination joined TRBV30 with TRBJ1-3, with the D segment identity uncertain. The sequencing input was naive CD4+ T cells from blood. This sample's cell subset or site label indicates: true naive CD4+ T cells. The sequence was collected from a woman aged 18-30 years in good health. At the DNA level, the sequence is TGTGCCTGGAGTGTAGAAAGGACCGTCTACTCTGGAAACACCATATATTTT. This encodes CAWSVERTVYSGNTIYF.